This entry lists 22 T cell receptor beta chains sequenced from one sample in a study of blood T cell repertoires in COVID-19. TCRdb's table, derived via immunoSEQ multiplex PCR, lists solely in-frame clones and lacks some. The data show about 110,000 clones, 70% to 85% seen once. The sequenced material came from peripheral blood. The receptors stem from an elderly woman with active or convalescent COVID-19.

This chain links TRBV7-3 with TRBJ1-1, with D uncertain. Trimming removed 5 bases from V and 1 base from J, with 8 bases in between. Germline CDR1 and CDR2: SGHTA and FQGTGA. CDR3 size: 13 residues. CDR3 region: CASSPQENTEAFF. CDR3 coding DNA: TGTGCCAGCAGCCCTCAGGAGAACACTGAAGCTTTCTTT.

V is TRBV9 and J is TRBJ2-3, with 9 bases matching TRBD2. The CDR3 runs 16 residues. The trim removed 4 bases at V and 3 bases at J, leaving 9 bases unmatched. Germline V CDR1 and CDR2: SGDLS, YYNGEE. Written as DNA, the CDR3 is TGTGCCAGCAGCCCAGGGCATAGCGGGAGTACAGATACGCAGTATTTT. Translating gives CASSPGHSGSTDTQYF.

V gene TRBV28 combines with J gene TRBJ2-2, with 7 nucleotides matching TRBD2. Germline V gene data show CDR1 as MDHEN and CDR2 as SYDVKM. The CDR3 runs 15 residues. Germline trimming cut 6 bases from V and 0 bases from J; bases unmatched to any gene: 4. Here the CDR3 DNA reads TGTGCCAGCAGCATGACTAGCACGAACACCGGGGAGCTGTTTTTT. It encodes CASSMTSTNTGELFF.

CDR3 loop: CASTDLGGNQPQHF. DNA of the CDR3: TGTGCCAGCACAGACCTAGGGGGCAATCAGCCCCAGCATTTT. The chain couples TRBV27 to TRBJ1-5; maybe TRBD1 (5 bases). Trimming took 7 bases from V and 2 from J, leaving 12 bases between them. In germline, CDR1 is MNHEY, CDR2 SMNVEV (reference sequence). The CDR3 is made up of 14 amino acids.

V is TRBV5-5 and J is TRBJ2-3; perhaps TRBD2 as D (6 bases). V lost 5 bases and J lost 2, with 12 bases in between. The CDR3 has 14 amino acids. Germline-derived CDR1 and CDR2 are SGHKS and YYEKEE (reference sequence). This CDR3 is CASRWDLYTDTQYF. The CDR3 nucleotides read TGTGCCAGCAGATGGGACTTGTACACAGATACGCAGTATTTT.

The CDR3 reads CASSLGTGDGDTEAFF. In nucleotides, the CDR3 is TGCGCCAGCAGCTTGGGCACAGGGGACGGGGACACTGAAGCTTTCTTT. The chain is built from TRBV5-1 and TRBJ1-1; the match to TRBD1 covers 7 bases. The CDR3 extends over 16 amino acids. In germline, CDR1 is SGHRS, CDR2 YFSETQ. Trimming at V came to 0 bases and at J to 3 bases, leaving 8 bases not matched to a gene. The full variable domain, completed using reference TRBV5-1 and TRBJ1-1, is KAGVTQTPRYLIKTRGQQVTLSCSPISGHRSVSWYQQTPGQGLQFLFEYFSETQRNKGNFPGRFSGRQFSNSRSEMNVSTLELGDSALYLCASSLGTGDGDTEAFFGQGTRLTVV.

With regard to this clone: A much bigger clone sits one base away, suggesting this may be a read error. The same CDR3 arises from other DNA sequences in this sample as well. CDR3 region: CASSLETGDYGYTF. The CDR3 DNA is TGTGCCAGCAGCTTAGAGACGGGTGACTATGGCTACACCTTC. The gene calls are TRBV7-9 and TRBJ1-2; unclear D gene. The V end lost 1 base, the J end lost 3 bases, and 9 bases lay between the germline ends. Per the germline V gene, CDR1 is SEHNR and CDR2 is FQNEAQ (reference sequence). The CDR3 length is 14 residues.

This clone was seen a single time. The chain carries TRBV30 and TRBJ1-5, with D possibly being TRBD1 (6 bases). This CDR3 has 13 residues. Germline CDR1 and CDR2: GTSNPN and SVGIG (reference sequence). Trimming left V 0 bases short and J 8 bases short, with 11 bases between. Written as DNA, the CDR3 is TGTGCCTGGAGTGTACAGGGACGGGAGCCCCAGCATTTT. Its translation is CAWSVQGREPQHF.

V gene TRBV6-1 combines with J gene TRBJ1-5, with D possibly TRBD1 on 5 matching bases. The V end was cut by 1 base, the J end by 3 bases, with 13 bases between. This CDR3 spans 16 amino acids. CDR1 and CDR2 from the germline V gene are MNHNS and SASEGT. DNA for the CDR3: TGTGCCAGCAGTGAAGGAGGAGGGGTCGTCAATCAGCCCCAGCATTTT. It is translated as CASSEGGGVVNQPQHF.

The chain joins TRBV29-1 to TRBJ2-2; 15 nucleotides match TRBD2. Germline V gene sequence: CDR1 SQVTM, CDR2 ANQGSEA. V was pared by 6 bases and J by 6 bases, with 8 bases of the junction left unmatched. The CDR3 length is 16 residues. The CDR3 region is CSVFGLAGGPAGELFF. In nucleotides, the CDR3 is TGCAGCGTCTTCGGACTAGCGGGAGGGCCCGCCGGGGAGCTGTTTTTT.

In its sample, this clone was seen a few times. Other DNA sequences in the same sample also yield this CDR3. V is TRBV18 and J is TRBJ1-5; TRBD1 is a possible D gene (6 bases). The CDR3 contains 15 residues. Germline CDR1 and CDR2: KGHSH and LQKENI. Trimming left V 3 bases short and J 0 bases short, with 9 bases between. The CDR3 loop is CASSPGADSNQPQHF. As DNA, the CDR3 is TGTGCCAGCTCACCGGGGGCGGATAGCAATCAGCCCCAGCATTTT.

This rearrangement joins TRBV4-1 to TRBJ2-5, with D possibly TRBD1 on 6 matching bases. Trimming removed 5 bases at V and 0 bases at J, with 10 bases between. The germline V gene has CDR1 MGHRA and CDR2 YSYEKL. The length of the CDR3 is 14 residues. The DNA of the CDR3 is TGCGCCAGCAGCTCCGGGACATACCAAGAGACCCAGTACTTC. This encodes CASSSGTYQETQYF.

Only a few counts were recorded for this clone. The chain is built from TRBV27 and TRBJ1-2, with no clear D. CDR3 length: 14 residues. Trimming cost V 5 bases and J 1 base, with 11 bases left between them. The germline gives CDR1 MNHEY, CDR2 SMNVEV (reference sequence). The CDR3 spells CASSHDGSNYGYTF. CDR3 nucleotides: TGTGCCAGCAGTCATGACGGGAGTAACTATGGCTACACCTTC.

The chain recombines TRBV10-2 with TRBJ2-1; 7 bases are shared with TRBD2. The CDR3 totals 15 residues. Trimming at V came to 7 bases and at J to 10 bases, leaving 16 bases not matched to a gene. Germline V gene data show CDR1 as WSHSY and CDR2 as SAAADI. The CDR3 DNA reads TGCGCCAGCAATCGGGGCCAGCGGGGATTAGGCGAGCAGTTCTTC. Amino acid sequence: CASNRGQRGLGEQFF.

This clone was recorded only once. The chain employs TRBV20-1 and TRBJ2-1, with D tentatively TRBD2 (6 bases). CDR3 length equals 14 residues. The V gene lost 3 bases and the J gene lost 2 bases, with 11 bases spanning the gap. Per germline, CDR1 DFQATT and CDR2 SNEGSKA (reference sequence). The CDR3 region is CSASGGNPYNEQFF. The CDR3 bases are TGCAGTGCTAGTGGCGGGAACCCCTACAATGAGCAGTTCTTC.

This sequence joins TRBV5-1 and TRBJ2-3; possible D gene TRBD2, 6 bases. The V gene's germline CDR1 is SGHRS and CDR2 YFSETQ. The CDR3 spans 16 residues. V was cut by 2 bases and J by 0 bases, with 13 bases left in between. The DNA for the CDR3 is TGCGCCAGCAGCTTAAAAGGCGGGACGAGCACAGATACGCAGTATTTT. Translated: CASSLKGGTSTDTQYF. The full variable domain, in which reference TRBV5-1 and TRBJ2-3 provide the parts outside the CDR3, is KAGVTQTPRYLIKTRGQQVTLSCSPISGHRSVSWYQQTPGQGLQFLFEYFSETQRNKGNFPGRFSGRQFSNSRSEMNVSTLELGDSALYLCASSLKGGTSTDTQYFGPGTRLTVL.

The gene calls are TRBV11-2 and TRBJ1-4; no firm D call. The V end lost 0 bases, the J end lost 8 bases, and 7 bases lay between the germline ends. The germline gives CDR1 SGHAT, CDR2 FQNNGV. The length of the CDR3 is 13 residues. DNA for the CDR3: TGTGCCAGCAGCTTAGAGCTATGGGAAAAACTGTTTTTT. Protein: CASSLELWEKLFF.

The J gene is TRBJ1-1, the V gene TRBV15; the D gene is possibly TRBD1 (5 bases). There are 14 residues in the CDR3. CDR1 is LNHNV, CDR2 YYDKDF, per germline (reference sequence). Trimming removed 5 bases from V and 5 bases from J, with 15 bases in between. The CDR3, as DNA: TGTGCCACCAGCGTCGACAGAGTTGGGACTGAAGCTTTCTTT. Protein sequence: CATSVDRVGTEAFF.

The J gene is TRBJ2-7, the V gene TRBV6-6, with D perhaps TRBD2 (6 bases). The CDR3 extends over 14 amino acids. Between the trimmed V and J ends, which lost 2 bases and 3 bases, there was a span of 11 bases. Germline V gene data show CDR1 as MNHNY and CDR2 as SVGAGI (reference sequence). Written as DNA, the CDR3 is TGTGCCAGCAGTTACGGGGGAGGTGGCTACGAGCAGTACTTC. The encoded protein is CASSYGGGGYEQYF.

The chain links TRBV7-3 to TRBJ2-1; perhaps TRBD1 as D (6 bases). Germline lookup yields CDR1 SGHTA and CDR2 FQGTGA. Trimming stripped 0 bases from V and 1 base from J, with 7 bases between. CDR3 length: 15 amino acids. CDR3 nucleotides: TGTGCCAGCAGCTTAACTCAGGGGTCCTACAATGAGCAGTTCTTC. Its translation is CASSLTQGSYNEQFF.

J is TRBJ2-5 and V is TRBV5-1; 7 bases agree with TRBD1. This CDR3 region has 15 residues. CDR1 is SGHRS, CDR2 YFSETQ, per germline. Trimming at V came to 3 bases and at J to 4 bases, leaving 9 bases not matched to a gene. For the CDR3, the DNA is TGCGCCAGCAGCTGGACAGGTTCTCTCGCAGAGACCCAGTACTTC. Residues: CASSWTGSLAETQYF.

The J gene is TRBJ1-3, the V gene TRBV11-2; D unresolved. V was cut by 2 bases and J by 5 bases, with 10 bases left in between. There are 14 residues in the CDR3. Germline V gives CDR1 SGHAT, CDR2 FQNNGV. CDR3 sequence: CASSLSVSRNTIYF. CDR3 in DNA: TGTGCCAGCAGCTTATCAGTCTCAAGAAACACCATATATTTT.